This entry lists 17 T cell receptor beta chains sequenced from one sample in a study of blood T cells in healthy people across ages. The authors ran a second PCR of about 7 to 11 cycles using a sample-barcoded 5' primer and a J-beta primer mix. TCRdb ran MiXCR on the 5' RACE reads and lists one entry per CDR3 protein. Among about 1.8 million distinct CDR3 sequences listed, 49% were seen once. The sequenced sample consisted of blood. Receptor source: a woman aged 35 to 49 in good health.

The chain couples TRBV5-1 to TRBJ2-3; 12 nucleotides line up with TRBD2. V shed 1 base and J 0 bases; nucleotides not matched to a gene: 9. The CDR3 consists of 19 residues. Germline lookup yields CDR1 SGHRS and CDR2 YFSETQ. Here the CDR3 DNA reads TGCGCCAGCAGCTTGCCCGAACTAGCGGGGGGAACTAGCACAGATACGCAGTATTTT. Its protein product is CASSLPELAGGTSTDTQYF.

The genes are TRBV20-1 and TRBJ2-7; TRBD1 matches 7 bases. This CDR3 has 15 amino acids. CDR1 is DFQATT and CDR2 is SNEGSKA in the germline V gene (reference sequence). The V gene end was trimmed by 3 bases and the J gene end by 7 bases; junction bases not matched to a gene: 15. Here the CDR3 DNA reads TGCAGTGCTAGTAACAGGGGCGGCTCCTACAATGAGCAGTACTTC. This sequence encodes CSASNRGGSYNEQYF.

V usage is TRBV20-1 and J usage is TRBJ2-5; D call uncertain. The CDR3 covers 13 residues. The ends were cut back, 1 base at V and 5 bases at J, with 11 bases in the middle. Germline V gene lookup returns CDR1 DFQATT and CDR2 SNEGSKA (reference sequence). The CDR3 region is CSARAGVSETQYF. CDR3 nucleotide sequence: TGCAGTGCTAGAGCCGGCGTTTCGGAGACCCAGTACTTC.

Here the CDR3 reads CASSYSHIYEQYF. The CDR3 nucleotides read TGTGCCAGCAGTTACTCGCATATCTACGAGCAGTACTTC. The genes are TRBV6-6 and TRBJ2-7; no clear D gene. The CDR3 has 13 amino acids. The V and J ends lost 0 bases and 3 bases respectively, with 6 bases between them. CDR1 MNHNY and CDR2 SVGAGI come from the germline V gene (reference sequence).

The CDR3 sequence: CASSQGQGAKVEQFF. The CDR3 DNA sequence: TGTGCCAGCAGCCAAGGACAGGGGGCGAAGGTTGAGCAGTTCTTC. V and J are TRBV14 and TRBJ2-1, with 10 positions matching TRBD1. This CDR3 is 15 amino acids long. Trimming removed 1 base from V and 9 bases from J; junction bases left unmatched: 6. CDR1 and CDR2 (germline): SGHDN, FVKESK.

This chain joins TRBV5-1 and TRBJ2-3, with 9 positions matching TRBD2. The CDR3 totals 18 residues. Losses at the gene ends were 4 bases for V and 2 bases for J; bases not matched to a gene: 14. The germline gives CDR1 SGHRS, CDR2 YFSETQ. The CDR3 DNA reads TGCGCCAGCAGCACGGCGGCGCTAGCGGGGTCCCTCACAGATACGCAGTATTTT. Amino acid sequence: CASSTAALAGSLTDTQYF.

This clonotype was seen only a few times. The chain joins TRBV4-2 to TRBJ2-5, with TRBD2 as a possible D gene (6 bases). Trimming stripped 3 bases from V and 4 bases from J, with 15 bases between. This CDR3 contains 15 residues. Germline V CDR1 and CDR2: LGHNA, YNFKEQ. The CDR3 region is CASSHVPMGGETQYF. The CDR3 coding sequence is TGTGCCAGCAGCCATGTTCCCATGGGGGGAGAGACCCAGTACTTC.

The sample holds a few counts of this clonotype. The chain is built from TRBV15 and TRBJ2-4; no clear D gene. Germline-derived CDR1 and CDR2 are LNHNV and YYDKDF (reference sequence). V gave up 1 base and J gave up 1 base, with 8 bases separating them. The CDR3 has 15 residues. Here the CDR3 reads CATSRGPQAKNIQYF. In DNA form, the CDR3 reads TGTGCCACCAGCAGAGGCCCGCAGGCCAAAAACATTCAGTACTTC. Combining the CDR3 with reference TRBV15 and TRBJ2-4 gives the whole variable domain DAMVIQNPRYQVTQFGKPVTLSCSQTLNHNVMYWYQQKSSQAPKLLFHYYDKDFNNEADTPDNFQSRRPNTSFCFLDIRSPGLGDTAMYLCATSRGPQAKNIQYFGAGTRLSVL.

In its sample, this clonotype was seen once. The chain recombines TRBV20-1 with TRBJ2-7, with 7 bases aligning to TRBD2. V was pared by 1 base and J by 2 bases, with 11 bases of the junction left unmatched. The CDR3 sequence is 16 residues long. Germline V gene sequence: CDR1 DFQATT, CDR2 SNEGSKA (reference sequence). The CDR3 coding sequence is TGCAGTGCTAGAGTTCCTGGGGACTACCCAACCTACGAGCAGTACTTC. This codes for CSARVPGDYPTYEQYF.

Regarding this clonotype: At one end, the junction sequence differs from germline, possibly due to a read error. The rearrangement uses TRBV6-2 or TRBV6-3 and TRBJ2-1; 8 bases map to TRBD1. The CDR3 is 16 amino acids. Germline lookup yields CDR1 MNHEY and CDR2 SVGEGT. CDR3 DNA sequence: TGTGCCAGCAGAGAACAGGGGGTCCCCTCCTTCAATGAGCAGTTCTTC. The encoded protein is CASREQGVPSFNEQFF.

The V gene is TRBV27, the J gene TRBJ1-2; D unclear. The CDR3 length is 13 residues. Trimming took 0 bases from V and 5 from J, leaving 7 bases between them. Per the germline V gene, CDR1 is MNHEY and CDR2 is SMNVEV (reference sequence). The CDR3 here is CASSLSRQYGYTF. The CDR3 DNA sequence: TGTGCCAGCAGTTTATCCAGGCAGTATGGCTACACCTTC.

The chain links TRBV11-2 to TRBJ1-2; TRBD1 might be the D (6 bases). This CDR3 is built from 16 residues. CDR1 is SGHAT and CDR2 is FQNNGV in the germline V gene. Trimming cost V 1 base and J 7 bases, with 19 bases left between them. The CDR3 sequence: CASSLGGGRRTSGYTF. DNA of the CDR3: TGTGCCAGCAGCTTAGGTGGGGGCCGGCGTACCTCTGGCTACACCTTC.

CDR3 amino acids: CSGLSGQGYEQYF. CDR3 in DNA: TGCAGCGGGCTCTCGGGACAGGGGTACGAGCAGTACTTC. The V gene is TRBV29-1, the J gene TRBJ2-7; 10 bases line up with TRBD1. Germline V gene sequence: CDR1 SQVTM, CDR2 ANQGSEA. The V and J ends lost 7 bases and 4 bases, in that order; junction bases with no gene match: 7. There are 13 residues in the CDR3.

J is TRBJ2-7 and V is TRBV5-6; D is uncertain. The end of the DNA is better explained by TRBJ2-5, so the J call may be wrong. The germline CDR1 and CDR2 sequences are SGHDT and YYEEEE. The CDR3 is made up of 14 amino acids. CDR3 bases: TGTGCCAGCAGCGTGGTGGAGCTCCGGGAGACCCAGTACTTC. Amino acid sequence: CASSVVELRETQYF.

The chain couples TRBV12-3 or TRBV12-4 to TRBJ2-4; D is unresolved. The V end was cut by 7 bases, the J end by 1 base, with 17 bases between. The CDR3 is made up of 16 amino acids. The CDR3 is CASNAAGIYAKNIQYF. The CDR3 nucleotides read TGTGCCAGCAATGCAGCCGGAATCTACGCCAAAAACATTCAGTACTTC.

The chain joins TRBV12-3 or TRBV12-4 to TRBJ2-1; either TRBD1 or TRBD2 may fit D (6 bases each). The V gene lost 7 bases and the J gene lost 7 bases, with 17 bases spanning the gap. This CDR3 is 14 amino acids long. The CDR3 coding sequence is TGTGCCAGCATTCCCAATGGGGGGCGGAATGAGCAGTTCTTC. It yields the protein CASIPNGGRNEQFF.

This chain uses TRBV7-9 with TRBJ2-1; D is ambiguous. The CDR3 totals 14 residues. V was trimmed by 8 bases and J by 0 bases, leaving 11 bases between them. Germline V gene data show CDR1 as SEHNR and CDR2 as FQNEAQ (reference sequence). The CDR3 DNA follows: TGTGCCAGCCAACCAGAGAGCTCCTACAATGAGCAGTTCTTC. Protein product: CASQPESSYNEQFF.